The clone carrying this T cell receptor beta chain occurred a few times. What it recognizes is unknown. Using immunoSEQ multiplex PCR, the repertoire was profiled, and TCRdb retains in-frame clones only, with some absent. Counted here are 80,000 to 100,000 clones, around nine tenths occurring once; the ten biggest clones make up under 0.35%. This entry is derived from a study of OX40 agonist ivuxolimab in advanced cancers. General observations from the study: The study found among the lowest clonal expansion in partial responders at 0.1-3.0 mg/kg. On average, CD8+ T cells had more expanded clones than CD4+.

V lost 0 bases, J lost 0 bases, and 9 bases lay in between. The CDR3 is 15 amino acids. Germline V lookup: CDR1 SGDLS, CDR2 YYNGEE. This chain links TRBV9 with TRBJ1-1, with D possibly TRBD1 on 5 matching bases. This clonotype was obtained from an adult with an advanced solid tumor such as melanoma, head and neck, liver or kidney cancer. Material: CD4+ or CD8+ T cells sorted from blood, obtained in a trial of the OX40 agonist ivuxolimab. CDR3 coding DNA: TGTGCCAGCAGCGTAGTGACAGCAATGAACACTGAAGCTTTCTTT. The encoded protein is CASSVVTAMNTEAFF.